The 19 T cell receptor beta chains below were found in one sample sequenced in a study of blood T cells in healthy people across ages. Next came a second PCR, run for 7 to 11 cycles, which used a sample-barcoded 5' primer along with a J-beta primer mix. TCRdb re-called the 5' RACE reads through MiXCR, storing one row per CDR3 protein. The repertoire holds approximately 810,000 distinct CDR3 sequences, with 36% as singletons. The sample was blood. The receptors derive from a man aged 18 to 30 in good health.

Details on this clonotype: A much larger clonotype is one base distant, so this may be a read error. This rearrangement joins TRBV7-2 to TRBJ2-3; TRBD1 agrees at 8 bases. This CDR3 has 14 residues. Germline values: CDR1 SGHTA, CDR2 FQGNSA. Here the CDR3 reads CASSSPTGTGTQYF. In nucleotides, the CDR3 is TGTGCCAGCAGCTCCCCGACAGGGACAGGTACGCAGTATTTT.

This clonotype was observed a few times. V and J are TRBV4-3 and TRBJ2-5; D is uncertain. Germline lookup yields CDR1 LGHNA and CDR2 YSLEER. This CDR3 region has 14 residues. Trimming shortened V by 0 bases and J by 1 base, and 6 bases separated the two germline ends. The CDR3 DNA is TGCGCCAGCAGCCAAGAGGGGTTCCAAGAGACCCAGTACTTC. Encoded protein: CASSQEGFQETQYF.

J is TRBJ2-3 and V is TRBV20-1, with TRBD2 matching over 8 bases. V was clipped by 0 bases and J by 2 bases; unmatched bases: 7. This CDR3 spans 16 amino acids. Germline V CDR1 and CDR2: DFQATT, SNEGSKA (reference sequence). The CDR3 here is CSARDQVRGATDTQYF. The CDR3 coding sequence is TGCAGTGCTAGAGATCAGGTGCGGGGGGCCACAGATACGCAGTATTTT.

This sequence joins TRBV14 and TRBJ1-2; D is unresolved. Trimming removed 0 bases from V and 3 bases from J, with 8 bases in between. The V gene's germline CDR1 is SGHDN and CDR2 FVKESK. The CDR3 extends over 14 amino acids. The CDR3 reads CASSQDRLDYGYTF. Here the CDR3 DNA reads TGTGCCAGCAGCCAAGACAGGTTGGACTATGGCTACACCTTC.

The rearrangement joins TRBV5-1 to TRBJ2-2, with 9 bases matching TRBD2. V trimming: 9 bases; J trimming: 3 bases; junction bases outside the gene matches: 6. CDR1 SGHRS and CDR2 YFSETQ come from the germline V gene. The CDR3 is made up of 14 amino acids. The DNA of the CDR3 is TGCGCCAACAGACTAGCGGTAGACACCGGGGAGCTGTTTTTT. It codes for CANRLAVDTGELFF.

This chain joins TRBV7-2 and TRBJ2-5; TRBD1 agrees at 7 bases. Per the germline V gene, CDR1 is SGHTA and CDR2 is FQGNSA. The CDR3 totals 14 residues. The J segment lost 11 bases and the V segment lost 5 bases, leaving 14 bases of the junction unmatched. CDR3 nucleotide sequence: TGTGCCAGCAGCACCCTTGTCGACAGGGAAGAGCAGTACTTC. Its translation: CASSTLVDREEQYF. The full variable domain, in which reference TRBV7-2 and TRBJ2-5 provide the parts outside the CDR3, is GAGVSQSPSNKVTEKGKDVELRCDPISGHTALYWYRQSLGQGLEFLIYFQGNSAPDKSGLPSDRFSAERTGGSVSTLTIQRTQQEDSAVYLCASSTLVDREEQYFGPGTRLLVL.

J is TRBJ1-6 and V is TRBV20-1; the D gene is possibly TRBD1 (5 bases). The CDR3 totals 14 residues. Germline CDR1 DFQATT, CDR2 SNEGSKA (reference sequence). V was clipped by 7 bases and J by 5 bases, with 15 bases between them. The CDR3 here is CSVLTGTDNSPLHF. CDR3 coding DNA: TGCAGTGTTTTAACCGGGACCGATAATTCACCCCTCCACTTT.

The CDR3 sequence: CASTRGTGYNYGYTF. DNA for the CDR3: TGTGCCAGCACTCGAGGCACAGGGTATAACTATGGCTACACCTTC. The chain recombines TRBV6-5 with TRBJ1-2, with D perhaps TRBD1 (6 bases). The germline V and J ends were trimmed by 7 bases and 1 base, with 16 bases remaining between them. The CDR3 runs 15 residues. CDR1 MNHEY and CDR2 SVGAGI come from the germline V gene.

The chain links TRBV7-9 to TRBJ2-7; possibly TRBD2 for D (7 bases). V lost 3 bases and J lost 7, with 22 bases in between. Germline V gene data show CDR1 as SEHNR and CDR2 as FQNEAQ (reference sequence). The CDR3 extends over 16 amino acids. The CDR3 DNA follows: TGTGCCAGCAGCTTCCTCTACGGGGGGCCCCGCAATGAGCAGTACTTC. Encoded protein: CASSFLYGGPRNEQYF.

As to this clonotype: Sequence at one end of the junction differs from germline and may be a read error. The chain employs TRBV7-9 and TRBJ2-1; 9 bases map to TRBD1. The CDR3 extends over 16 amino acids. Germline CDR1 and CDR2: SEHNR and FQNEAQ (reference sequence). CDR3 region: CAGSRVRDRVYNEQFF. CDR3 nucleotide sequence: TGTGCCGGCAGCCGTGTCCGGGACAGGGTCTACAATGAGCAGTTCTTC.

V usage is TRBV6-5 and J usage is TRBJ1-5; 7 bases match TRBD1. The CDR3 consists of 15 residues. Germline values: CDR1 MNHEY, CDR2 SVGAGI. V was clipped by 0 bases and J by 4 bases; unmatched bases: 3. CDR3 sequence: CASSYSAGQNQPQHF. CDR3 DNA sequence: TGTGCCAGCAGTTACTCGGCGGGACAGAATCAGCCCCAGCATTTT.

The CDR3 region is CSASVLDTEAFF. CDR3 coding DNA: TGCAGTGCTAGTGTCCTGGATACTGAAGCTTTCTTT. This chain links TRBV20-1 with TRBJ1-1; D ambiguous. This CDR3 is 12 amino acids long. V was pared by 3 bases and J by 5 bases, with 10 bases between. Germline CDR1 is DFQATT and CDR2 is SNEGSKA (reference sequence).

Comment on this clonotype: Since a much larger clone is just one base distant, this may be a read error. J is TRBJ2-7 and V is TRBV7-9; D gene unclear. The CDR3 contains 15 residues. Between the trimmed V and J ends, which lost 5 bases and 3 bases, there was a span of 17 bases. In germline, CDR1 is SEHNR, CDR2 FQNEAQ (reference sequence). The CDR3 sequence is CASSPGRTLSYEQYF. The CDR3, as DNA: TGTGCCAGCAGCCCCGGACGTACCCTCAGCTACGAGCAGTACTTC.

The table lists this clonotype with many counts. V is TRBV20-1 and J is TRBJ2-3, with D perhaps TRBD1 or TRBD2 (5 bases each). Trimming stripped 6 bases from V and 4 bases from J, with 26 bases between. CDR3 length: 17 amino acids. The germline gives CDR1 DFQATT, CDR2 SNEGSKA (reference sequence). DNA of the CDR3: TGCAGTGCGGGATACGAAGGGACGTCCCCACAGGCAGATACGCAGTATTTT. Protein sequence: CSAGYEGTSPQADTQYF.

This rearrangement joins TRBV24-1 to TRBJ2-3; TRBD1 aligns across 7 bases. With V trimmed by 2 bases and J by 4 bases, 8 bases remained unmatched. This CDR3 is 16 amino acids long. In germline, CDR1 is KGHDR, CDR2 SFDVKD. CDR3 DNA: TGTGCCACCAGTGATTCGGATAGGACAGGTTCAGATACGCAGTATTTT. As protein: CATSDSDRTGSDTQYF.

The CDR3 here is CASSAPGLQTPHEQFF. The CDR3 bases are TGTGCCAGCAGTGCTCCGGGACTCCAAACCCCTCATGAGCAGTTCTTC. This rearrangement joins TRBV6-5 to TRBJ2-1, with a tentative D call TRBD2 (6 bases). Germline V gives CDR1 MNHEY, CDR2 SVGAGI. Trimming pared 5 bases from V and 8 bases from J, leaving 22 bases between. The length of the CDR3 is 16 residues.

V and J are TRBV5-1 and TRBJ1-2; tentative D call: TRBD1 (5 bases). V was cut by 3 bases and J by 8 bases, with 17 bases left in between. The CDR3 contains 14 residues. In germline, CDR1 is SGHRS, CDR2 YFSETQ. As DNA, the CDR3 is TGCGCCAGCAGCTGGAGACAGCTCGGAGAGGGCTACACCTTC. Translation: CASSWRQLGEGYTF. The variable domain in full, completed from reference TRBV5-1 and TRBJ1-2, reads KAGVTQTPRYLIKTRGQQVTLSCSPISGHRSVSWYQQTPGQGLQFLFEYFSETQRNKGNFPGRFSGRQFSNSRSEMNVSTLELGDSALYLCASSWRQLGEGYTFGSGTRLTVV.

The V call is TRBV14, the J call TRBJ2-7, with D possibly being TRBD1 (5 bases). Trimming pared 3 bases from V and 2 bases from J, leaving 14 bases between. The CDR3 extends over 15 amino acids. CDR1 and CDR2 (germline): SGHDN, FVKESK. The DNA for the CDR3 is TGTGCCAGCAGCCAGGACCCAGGGTTCCCCTACGAGCAGTACTTC. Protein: CASSQDPGFPYEQYF.

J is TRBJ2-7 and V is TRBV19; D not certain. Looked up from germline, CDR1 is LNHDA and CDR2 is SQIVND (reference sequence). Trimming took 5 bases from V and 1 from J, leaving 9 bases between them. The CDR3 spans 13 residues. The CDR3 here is CASSPFLSYEQYF. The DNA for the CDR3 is TGTGCCAGTAGTCCTTTTCTTTCCTACGAGCAGTACTTC.